This is a list of T cell receptor beta chains from one sample in a study of blood T cell repertoires in COVID-19. Sequencing was performed with immunoSEQ multiplex PCR; in TCRdb, only in-frame clones are kept and a portion is missing. The table has fewer than 300,000 clones, around 84% seen once; the top ten hold about 5%. Sequencing was done on a sample of PBMCs or T cells enriched from blood (not recorded which). These receptors originate from a man aged 35-49 years who had been exposed to COVID-19. CDR3s include the opening cysteine and the closing phenylalanine or tryptophan. A D gene is named only where the DNA matches it firmly. Some rows have no size entry. The others give once, few or many, or a class for an expanded clone.

>TRBV13|NA|15|TRBJ2-5|TRBD2
CASNVAGAGEETQYF
TGTGCCAGCAACGTAGCGGGGGCAGGAGAAGAGACCCAGTACTTC
>TRBV5-6|NA|14|TRBJ2-4|NA
CASSLGGVKNIQYF
TGTGCCAGCAGCTTAGGAGGGGTAAAAAACATTCAGTACTTC
>TRBV7-9|NA|13|TRBJ1-1|NA
CASSFGVATEAFF
TGTGCCAGCAGCTTCGGGGTGGCCACTGAAGCTTTCTTT
>TRBV6-1|NA|14|TRBJ1-2|NA
CASSERGPVYGYTF
TGTGCCAGCAGTGAACGAGGTCCTGTCTATGGCTACACCTTC
>TRBV27|NA|16|TRBJ2-7|TRBD2
CASSSPWTSGTYEQYF
TGTGCCAGCAGTAGTCCTTGGACTAGCGGAACCTACGAGCAGTACTTC
>TRBV19|NA|15|TRBJ1-1|NA
CASSIVHSGRTEAFF
TGTGCCAGTAGTATAGTCCATTCCGGGAGAACTGAAGCTTTCTTT
>TRBV7-8|NA|14|TRBJ2-2|NA
CASTPSLNTGELFF
TGTGCCAGCACCCCGTCCTTGAACACCGGGGAGCTGTTTTTT
>TRBV24-1|once|12|TRBJ1-2|NA
CATSGPYYGYTF
TGTGCCACCAGTGGGCCGTACTATGGCTACACCTTC
>TRBV6-5|NA|13|TRBJ1-6|TRBD1
CASSPQGYSPLHF
TGTGCCAGCAGTCCACAGGGGTATTCACCCCTCCACTTT
>TRBV5-1|NA|15|TRBJ2-2|TRBD2
CASSPLAGVGGELFF
TGCGCCAGCAGCCCTCTAGCGGGAGTAGGCGGGGAGCTGTTTTTT
>TRBV7-9|NA|14|TRBJ2-1|NA
CASSLTTGGHEQFF
TGTGCCAGCAGCTTAACGACAGGCGGGCATGAGCAGTTCTTC
>TRBV18|NA|17|TRBJ2-6|NA
CASSPTVQAAGANVLTF
TGTGCCAGCTCACCGACCGTACAGGCCGCTGGGGCCAACGTCCTGACTTTC
>TRBV30|NA|11|TRBJ1-2|NA
CAWSLRYGYTF
TGTGCCTGGAGCCTCCGCTATGGCTACACCTTC
>TRBV30|NA|13|TRBJ2-5|NA
CAWSVQLEETQYF
TGTGCCTGGAGTGTACAGTTAGAAGAGACCCAGTACTTC
>TRBV5-1|NA|9|TRBJ1-5|NA
CASIQPQHF
TGCGCCAGCATACAGCCCCAGCATTTT
>TRBV9|once|12|TRBJ2-7|TRBD1
CASSSGGQGQYF
TGTGCCAGCAGCTCAGGGGGACAGGGACAGTACTTC
>TRBV3-1/TRBV3-2|NA|15|TRBJ2-2|TRBD1
CASSLGQGNTGELFF
TGTGCCAGCAGCCTAGGACAGGGGAACACCGGGGAGCTGTTTTTT
>TRBV29-1|NA|15|TRBJ2-2|NA
CSVHTGSWFTGELFF
TGCAGCGTTCATACAGGGTCGTGGTTTACCGGGGAGCTGTTTTTT
>TRBV7-8|NA|15|TRBJ1-5|TRBD1
CATEAARTGRQPQHF
TGTGCCACCGAAGCAGCAAGGACAGGGAGGCAGCCCCAGCATTTT
>TRBV5-5|NA|15|TRBJ2-5|TRBD2
CASSFNPSGLETQYF
TGTGCCAGCAGCTTCAACCCTAGCGGTTTGGAGACCCAGTACTTC
>TRBV27|NA|15|TRBJ2-3|TRBD2
CASSRGGGSTDTQYF
TGTGCCAGCAGCCGGGGGGGCGGAAGCACAGATACGCAGTATTTT
>TRBV27|NA|12|TRBJ2-1|NA
CASSRAREREFF
TGTGCCAGCAGCCGAGCCCGGGAGAGAGAGTTCTTC
>TRBV5-6|NA|11|TRBJ2-3|NA
CASSLEDTQYF
TGTGCCAGCAGCTTAGAGGATACGCAGTATTTT